This entry lists 15 T cell receptor beta chains sequenced from one sample in a study of cytomegalovirus exposure and HLA in healthy donors (dated by TCRdb to 2017 to 2019). The library was built by means of the immunoSEQ multiplex PCR assay. For the multiplex PCR, a mixture combining 60 forward primers for TCR Vbeta segments and 13 reverse primers for TCR Jbeta segments was used. TCRdb's version of the immuneACCESS table is confined to in-frame rearrangements and falls short of the full clone set. An unresolved V gene accounts for under half of the shortfall where checked; the remainder is of unknown origin. The sample table holds about 76,000 clones, of which around 79% were seen once. Of the sample, about 2.5% is held by the ten largest clones. Sequencing was done on a sample of PBMCs. Receptor source: a man aged 25-45 years in good health and CMV-seronegative.

The chain links TRBV2 to TRBJ1-5; TRBD1 might be the D (5 bases). The CDR3 covers 14 residues. Germline V lookup: CDR1 SNHLY, CDR2 FYNNEI. Trimming shortened V by 6 bases and J by 8 bases, and 17 bases separated the two germline ends. For the CDR3, the DNA is TGTGCCAGCAGGAGGGAGGAGTGGGGGGAGCCCCAGCATTTT. Translated, it gives CASRREEWGEPQHF.

In its sample, this clone was seen a few times. This rearrangement joins TRBV5-6 to TRBJ2-1; D gene unclear. The CDR3 loop spans 16 amino acids. Germline V gene sequence: CDR1 SGHDT, CDR2 YYEEEE. The V end was cut by 2 bases, the J end by 0 bases, with 12 bases between. The CDR3 loop is CASSFELESSYNEQFF. The CDR3 coding sequence is TGTGCCAGCAGCTTTGAGCTGGAGAGCTCCTACAATGAGCAGTTCTTC.

The rearrangement joins TRBV7-2 to TRBJ2-5, with TRBD1 matching 9 bases. This CDR3 contains 13 residues. V lost 5 bases, J lost 4 bases, and 2 bases stayed unmatched. Germline CDR1 and CDR2: SGHTA and FQGNSA. CDR3 nucleotides: TGTGCCAGCAGCCCGGACAGGGGAGAGACCCAGTACTTC. Translation: CASSPDRGETQYF.

The gene calls are TRBV9 and TRBJ2-3, with 8 bases that match TRBD2. V trimming: 3 bases; J trimming: 0 bases; junction bases outside the gene matches: 3. The CDR3 totals 15 residues. From germline, CDR1 is SGDLS and CDR2 YYNGEE. The CDR3: CASSGSGGSTDTQYF. The CDR3, as DNA: TGTGCCAGCAGCGGCAGCGGGGGAAGCACAGATACGCAGTATTTT.

This rearrangement joins TRBV14 to TRBJ2-1; D may be TRBD1 (5 bases). CDR1 SGHDN and CDR2 FVKESK come from the germline V gene. CDR3 length: 13 amino acids. The ends were cut back, 4 bases at V and 8 bases at J, with 12 bases in the middle. The CDR3 loop is CASSRGRGYEQFF. CDR3 DNA sequence: TGTGCCAGCAGCCGAGGAAGGGGATATGAGCAGTTCTTC.

The chain has TRBV9 and TRBJ1-5, with 10 nucleotides matching TRBD1. Trimming took 4 bases from V and 4 from J; bases not matched to a gene: 2. This CDR3 has 14 amino acids. Germline V gene data show CDR1 as SGDLS and CDR2 as YYNGEE. The CDR3 loop reads CASSRQGANQPQHF. DNA for the CDR3: TGTGCCAGCAGCCGACAGGGGGCGAATCAGCCCCAGCATTTT.

The V call is TRBV25-1, the J call TRBJ1-2; D ambiguous. This CDR3 spans 14 amino acids. V shed 2 bases and J shed 2 bases, with 9 bases lying between them. In germline, CDR1 is MGHDK, CDR2 SYGVNS. In DNA form, the CDR3 reads TGTGCCAGCAGTGAAGCACGGGTCAACTATGGCTACACCTTC. Translation gives CASSEARVNYGYTF.

This clone occurred once. The V gene is TRBV7-6, the J gene TRBJ2-3; D is uncertain. The CDR3 runs to 12 residues. CDR1 SGHVS and CDR2 FNYEAQ come from the germline V gene. Trimming shortened V by 2 bases and J by 4 bases, and 4 bases separated the two germline ends. Here the CDR3 reads CASSLKPDTQYF. CDR3 DNA: TGTGCCAGCAGCTTAAAGCCAGATACGCAGTATTTT.

The chain links TRBV6-5 to TRBJ1-1, with 10 bases fitting TRBD1. V shed 2 bases and J 4 bases; nucleotides not matched to a gene: 4. Germline lookup yields CDR1 MNHEY and CDR2 SVGAGI. The length of the CDR3 is 15 residues. CDR3 sequence: CASSYRDRGSTEAFF. The CDR3 DNA is TGTGCCAGCAGTTACCGGGACAGGGGCAGCACTGAAGCTTTCTTT.

There are a few counts of this clone. This chain connects TRBV9 to TRBJ1-5; D ambiguous. The CDR3 is 14 amino acids. Trimming removed 0 bases from V and 3 bases from J, with 7 bases in between. Germline V CDR1 and CDR2: SGDLS, YYNGEE. The CDR3 region is CASSVDGANQPQHF. In DNA form, the CDR3 reads TGTGCCAGCAGCGTAGATGGAGCCAATCAGCCCCAGCATTTT.

This clone was counted ten times or more. The rearrangement uses TRBV4-3 and TRBJ2-1; 11 nucleotides align to TRBD1. From germline, CDR1 is LGHNA and CDR2 YSLEER. V shed 5 bases and J 6 bases; nucleotides not matched to a gene: 9. The CDR3 extends over 16 amino acids. The CDR3 DNA is TGCGCCAGCAGCACTACGAGCGGGACAGGGGGCAATGAGCAGTTCTTC. It encodes CASSTTSGTGGNEQFF.

The chain is built from TRBV7-4 and TRBJ2-1, with D maybe TRBD2 (5 bases). The V and J ends lost 4 bases and 0 bases respectively, with 13 bases between them. Per the germline V gene, CDR1 is SGHVT and CDR2 is SQSDAQ. The CDR3 is 16 residues long. DNA of the CDR3: TGTGCCAGCAGCTCGAGCGGAGGCCTCTCCTACAATGAGCAGTTCTTC. Translating it yields CASSSSGGLSYNEQFF. The full variable domain, completed using reference TRBV7-4 and TRBJ2-1, is GAGVSQSPRYKVAKRGRDVALRCDSISGHVTLYWYRQTLGQGSEVLTYSQSDAQRDKSGRPSGRFSAERPERSVSTLKIQRTEQGDSAVYLCASSSSGGLSYNEQFFGPGTRLTVL.

This chain links TRBV7-9 with TRBJ2-5; 8 bases are shared with TRBD2. Germline V gene sequence: CDR1 SEHNR, CDR2 FQNEAQ (reference sequence). This CDR3 spans 15 amino acids. V was clipped by 0 bases and J by 11 bases; unmatched bases: 11. The chain's CDR3 is CASSLARTSLWEQYF. CDR3 DNA sequence: TGTGCCAGCAGCTTAGCGCGGACTAGCTTGTGGGAGCAGTACTTC.

V usage is TRBV28 and J usage is TRBJ2-2; D is unclear. The CDR3 length is 14 residues. Trimming removed 10 bases from V and 1 base from J, with 13 bases in between. The germline V gene has CDR1 MDHEN and CDR2 SYDVKM. CDR3 amino acids: CAITGSVNTGELFF. CDR3 sequence (DNA): TGTGCCATAACTGGAAGCGTGAACACCGGGGAGCTGTTTTTT.

There are a few counts of this clone. This chain uses TRBV6-6 with TRBJ1-1; D gene unclear. The CDR3 is 13 residues long. The V gene lost 6 bases and the J gene lost 3 bases, with 11 bases spanning the gap. Germline loops: CDR1 MNHNY, CDR2 SVGAGI (reference sequence). As DNA, the CDR3 is TGTGCCAGCAGCTACGCCGAGTACACTGAAGCTTTCTTT. Its protein is CASSYAEYTEAFF.